This T cell receptor (beta chain) came from a study of radiation and T cells in renal cell carcinoma. Profiled with immunoSEQ multiplex PCR; TCRdb holds only in-frame clones, not every one. The data contain 45,000 to 55,000 clones, roughly 78% of them singletons. This CDR3 contains 14 residues. V trimming: 4 bases; J trimming: 7 bases; junction bases outside the gene matches: 5. CDR1 and CDR2 (germline): MGHDK, SYGVNS. Time point here: blood 2 weeks post-SBRT. The treatment is: 15 Gy SBRT to primary tumor, nephrectomy 4 weeks later. The specimen was blood, collected from a patient whose treatment included radiotherapy and nephrectomy. V usage is TRBV25-1 and J usage is TRBJ1-4, with 8 bases that match TRBD1. The TCR sequence derives from a woman in her 70s with renal cell carcinoma. The CDR3 nucleotides read TGTGCCAGCAGTGCAGGGGGCTTGAGTGAAAAACTGTTTTTT. Amino acids: CASSAGGLSEKLFF.